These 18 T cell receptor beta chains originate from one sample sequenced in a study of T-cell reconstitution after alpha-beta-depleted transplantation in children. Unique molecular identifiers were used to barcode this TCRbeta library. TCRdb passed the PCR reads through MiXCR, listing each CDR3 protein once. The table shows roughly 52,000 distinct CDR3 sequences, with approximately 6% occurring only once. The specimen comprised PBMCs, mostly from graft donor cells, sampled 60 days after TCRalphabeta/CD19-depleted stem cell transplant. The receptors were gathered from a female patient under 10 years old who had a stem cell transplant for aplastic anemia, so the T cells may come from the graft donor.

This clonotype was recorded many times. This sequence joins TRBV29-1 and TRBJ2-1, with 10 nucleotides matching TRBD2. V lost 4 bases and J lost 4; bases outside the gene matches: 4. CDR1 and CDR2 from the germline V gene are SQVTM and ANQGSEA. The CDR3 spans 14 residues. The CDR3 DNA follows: TGCAGCGTTGTCCCTAGCGGGGGATACAATGAGCAGTTCTTC. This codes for CSVVPSGGYNEQFF.

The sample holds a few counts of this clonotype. The CDR3 sequence: CASSQAGGRNEQFF. In nucleotides, the CDR3 is TGTGCCAGCAGCCAAGCGGGGGGGCGGAATGAGCAGTTCTTC. The V gene is TRBV3-1, the J gene TRBJ2-1; 8 nucleotides match TRBD2. Germline V CDR1 and CDR2: LGHDT, YNNKEL (reference sequence). Trimming at V came to 1 base and at J to 7 bases, leaving 3 bases not matched to a gene. CDR3 length: 14 amino acids.

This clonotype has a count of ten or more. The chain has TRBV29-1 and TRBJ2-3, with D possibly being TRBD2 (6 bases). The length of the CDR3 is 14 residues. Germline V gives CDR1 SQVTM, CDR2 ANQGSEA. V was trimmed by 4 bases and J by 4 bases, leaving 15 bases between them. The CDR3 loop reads CSVATRAGSDTQYF. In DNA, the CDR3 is TGCAGCGTTGCGACTAGAGCGGGTTCAGATACGCAGTATTTT.

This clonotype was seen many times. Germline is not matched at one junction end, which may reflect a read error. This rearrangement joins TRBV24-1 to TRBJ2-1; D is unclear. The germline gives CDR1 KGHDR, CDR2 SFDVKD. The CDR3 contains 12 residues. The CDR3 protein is CATSSSNNEQFF. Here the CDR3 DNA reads TGTGCCACCAGCTCCTCCAACAATGAGCAGTTCTTC.

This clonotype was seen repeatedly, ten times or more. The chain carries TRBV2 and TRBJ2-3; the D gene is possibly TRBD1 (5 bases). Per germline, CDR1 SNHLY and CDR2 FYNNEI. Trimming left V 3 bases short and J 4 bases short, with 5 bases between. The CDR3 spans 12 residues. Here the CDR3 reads CASSDRADTQYF. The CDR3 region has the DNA TGTGCCAGCAGTGACAGGGCAGATACGCAGTATTTT.

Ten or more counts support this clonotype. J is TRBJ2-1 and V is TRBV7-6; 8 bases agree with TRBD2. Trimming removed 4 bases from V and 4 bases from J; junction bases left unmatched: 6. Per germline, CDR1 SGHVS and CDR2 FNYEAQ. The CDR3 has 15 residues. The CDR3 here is CASSWRLAGYNEQFF. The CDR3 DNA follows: TGTGCCAGCAGCTGGCGGCTAGCGGGTTACAATGAGCAGTTCTTC.

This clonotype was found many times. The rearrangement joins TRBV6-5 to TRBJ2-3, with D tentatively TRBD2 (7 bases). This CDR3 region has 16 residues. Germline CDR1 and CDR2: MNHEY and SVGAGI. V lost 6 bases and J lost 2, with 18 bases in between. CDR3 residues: CASSQGGLAVTDTQYF. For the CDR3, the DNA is TGTGCCAGCAGCCAAGGGGGGCTAGCGGTCACAGATACGCAGTATTTT.

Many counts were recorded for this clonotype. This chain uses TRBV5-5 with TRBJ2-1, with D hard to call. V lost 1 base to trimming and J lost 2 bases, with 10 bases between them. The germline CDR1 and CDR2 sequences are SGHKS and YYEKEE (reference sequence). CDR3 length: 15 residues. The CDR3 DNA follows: TGTGCCAGCAGCTTGTTAAGGGCAGCCTACAATGAGCAGTTCTTC. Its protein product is CASSLLRAAYNEQFF.

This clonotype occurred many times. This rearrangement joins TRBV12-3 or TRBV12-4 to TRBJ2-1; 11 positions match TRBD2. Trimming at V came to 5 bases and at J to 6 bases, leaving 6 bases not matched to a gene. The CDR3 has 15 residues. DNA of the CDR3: TGTGCCAGCAGTCACTCTAGCGGGGGGCGCAATGAGCAGTTCTTC. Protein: CASSHSSGGRNEQFF.

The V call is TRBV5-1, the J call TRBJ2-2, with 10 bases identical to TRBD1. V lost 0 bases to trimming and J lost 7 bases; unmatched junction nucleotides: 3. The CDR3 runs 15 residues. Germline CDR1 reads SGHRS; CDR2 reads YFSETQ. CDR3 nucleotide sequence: TGCGCCAGCAGCTTGGCCGGGACAGGGGACGGGGAGCTGTTTTTT. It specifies CASSLAGTGDGELFF.

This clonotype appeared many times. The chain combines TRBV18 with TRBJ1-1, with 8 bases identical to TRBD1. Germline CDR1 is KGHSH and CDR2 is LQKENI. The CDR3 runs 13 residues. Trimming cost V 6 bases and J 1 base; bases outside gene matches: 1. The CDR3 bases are TGTGCCAGCTCGACAGGGGAGAACACTGAAGCTTTCTTT. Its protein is CASSTGENTEAFF.

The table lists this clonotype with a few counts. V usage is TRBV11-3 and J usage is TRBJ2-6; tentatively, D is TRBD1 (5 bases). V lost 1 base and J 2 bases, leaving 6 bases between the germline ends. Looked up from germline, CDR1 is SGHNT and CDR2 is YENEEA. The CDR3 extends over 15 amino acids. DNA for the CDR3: TGTGCCAGCAGCTTAGGGGGCGCTGGGGCCAACGTCCTGACTTTC. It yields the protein CASSLGGAGANVLTF.

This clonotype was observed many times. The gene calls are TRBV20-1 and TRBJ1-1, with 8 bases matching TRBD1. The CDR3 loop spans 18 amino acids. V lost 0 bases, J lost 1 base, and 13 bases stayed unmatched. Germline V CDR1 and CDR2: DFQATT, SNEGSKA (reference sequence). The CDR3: CSARDYRSRGRGNTEAFF. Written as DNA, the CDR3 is TGCAGTGCTAGAGATTACCGGTCCAGGGGGCGCGGGAACACTGAAGCTTTCTTT.

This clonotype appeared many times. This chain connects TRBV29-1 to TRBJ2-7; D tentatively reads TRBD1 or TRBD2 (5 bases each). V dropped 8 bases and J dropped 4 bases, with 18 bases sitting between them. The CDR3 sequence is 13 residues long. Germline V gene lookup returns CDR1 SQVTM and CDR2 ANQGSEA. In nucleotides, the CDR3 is TGCAGCCACCCCCGGGGCAGCCTTTACGAGCAGTACTTC. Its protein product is CSHPRGSLYEQYF.

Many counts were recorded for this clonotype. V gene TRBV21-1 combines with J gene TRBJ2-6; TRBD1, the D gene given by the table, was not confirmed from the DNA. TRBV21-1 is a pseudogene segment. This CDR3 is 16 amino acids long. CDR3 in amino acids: CASSFTGGAGANVLTF. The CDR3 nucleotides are TGTGCCAGCAGCTTTACAGGGGGCGCTGGGGCCAACGTCCTGACTTTC.

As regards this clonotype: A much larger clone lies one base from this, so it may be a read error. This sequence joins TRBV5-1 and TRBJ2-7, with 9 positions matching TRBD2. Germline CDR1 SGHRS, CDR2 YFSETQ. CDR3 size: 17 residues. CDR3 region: CASCLSEGLALGYEQYF. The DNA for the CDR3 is TGCGCCAGCTGCTTGTCGGAGGGACTAGCTTTAGGCTACGAGCAGTACTTC. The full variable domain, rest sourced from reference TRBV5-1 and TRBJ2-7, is KAGVTQTPRYLIKTRGQQVTLSCSPISGHRSVSWYQQTPGQGLQFLFEYFSETQRNKGNFPGRFSGRQFSNSRSEMNVSTLELGDSALYLCASCLSEGLALGYEQYFGPGTRLTVT.

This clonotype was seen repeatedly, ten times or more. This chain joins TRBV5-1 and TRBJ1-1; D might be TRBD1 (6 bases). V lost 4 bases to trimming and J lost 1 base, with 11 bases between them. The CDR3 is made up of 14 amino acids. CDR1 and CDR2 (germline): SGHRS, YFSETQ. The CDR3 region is CASSRSDRNTEAFF. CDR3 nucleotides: TGCGCCAGCAGCCGATCGGACAGGAACACTGAAGCTTTCTTT.

The CDR3 region is CASSAGQGRNYGYTF. In DNA, the CDR3 is TGTGCCAGCAGCGCGGGACAGGGGCGTAACTATGGCTACACCTTC. The V gene is TRBV7-9, the J gene TRBJ1-2; the match to TRBD1 covers 10 bases. The CDR3 loop spans 15 amino acids. The J segment lost 1 base and the V segment lost 5 bases, leaving 4 bases of the junction unmatched. Germline V lookup: CDR1 SEHNR, CDR2 FQNEAQ (reference sequence).